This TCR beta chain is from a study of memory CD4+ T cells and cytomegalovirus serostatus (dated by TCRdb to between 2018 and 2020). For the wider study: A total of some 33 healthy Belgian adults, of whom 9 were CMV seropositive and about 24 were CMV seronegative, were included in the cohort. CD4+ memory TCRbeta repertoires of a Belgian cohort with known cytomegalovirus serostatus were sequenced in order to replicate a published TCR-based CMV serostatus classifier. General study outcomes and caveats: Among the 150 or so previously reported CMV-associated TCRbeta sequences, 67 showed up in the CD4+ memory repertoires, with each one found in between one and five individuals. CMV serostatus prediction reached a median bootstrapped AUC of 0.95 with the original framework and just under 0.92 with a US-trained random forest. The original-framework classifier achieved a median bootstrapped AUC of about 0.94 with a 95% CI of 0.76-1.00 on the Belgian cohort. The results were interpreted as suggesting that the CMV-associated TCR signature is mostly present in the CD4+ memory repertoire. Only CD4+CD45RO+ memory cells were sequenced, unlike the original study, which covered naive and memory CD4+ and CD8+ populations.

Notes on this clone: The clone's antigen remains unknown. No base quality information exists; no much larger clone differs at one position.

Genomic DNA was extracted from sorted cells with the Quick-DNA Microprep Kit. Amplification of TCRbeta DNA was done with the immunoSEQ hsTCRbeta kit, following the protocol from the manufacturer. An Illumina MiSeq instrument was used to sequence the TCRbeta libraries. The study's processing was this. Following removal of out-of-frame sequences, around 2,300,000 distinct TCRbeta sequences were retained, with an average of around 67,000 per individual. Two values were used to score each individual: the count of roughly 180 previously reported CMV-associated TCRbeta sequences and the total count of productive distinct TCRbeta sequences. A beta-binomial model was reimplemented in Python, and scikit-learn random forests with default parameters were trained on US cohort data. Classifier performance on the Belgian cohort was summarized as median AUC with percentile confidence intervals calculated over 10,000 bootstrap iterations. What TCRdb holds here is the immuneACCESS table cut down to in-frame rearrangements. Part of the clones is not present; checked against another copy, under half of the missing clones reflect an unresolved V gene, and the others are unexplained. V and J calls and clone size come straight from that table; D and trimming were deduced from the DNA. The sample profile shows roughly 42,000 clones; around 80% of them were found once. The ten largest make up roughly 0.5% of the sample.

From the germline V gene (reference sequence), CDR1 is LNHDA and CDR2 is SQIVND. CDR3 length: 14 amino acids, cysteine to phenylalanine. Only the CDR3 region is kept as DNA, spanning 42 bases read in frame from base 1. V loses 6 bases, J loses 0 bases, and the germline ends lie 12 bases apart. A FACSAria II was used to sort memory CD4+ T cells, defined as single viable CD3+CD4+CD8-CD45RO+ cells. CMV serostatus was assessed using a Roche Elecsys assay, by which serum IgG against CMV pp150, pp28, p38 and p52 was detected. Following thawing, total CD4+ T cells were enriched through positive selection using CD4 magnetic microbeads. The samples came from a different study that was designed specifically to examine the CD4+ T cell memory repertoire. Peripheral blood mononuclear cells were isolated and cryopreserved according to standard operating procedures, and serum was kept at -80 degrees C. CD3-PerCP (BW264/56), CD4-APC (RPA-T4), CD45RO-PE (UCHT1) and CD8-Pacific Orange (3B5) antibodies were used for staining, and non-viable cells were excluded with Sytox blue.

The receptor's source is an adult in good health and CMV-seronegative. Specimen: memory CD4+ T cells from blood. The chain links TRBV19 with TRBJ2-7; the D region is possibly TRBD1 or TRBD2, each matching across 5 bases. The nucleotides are TGTGCCAGTAGCCGCTCGGGGCTCTCCTACGAGCAGTACTTC. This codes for CASSRSGLSYEQYF.